A selection of T cell receptor beta chains follows, all from one sample in a study of CD8 T cells in ankylosing spondylitis. MiXCR, run by TCRdb on the 5' RACE reads, gives a single entry per CDR3 protein. This sample has roughly 120,000 distinct CDR3 sequences, with about 6.4% found just once. The sample taken for sequencing was blood, either unsorted or a sorted T cell fraction (not recorded which). These receptors all come from a male donor with ankylosing spondylitis or in good health (not recorded which). Each CDR3 is given with its conserved first and last residue. D genes are given only for firm matches. Rows may omit the clone size; those that give it use once, few, many or a size class.

d_call clone_size j_call v_call cdr3_aa cdr3_nt
- - TRBJ2-1 TRBV5-6 CASSSVLPSALREQFF TGTGCCAGCAGCTCGGTCCTCCCCTCCGCGCTACGTGAGCAGTTCTTC
- many TRBJ2-1 TRBV12-3/TRBV12-4 CASSLAEGGSYNEQFF TGTGCCAGCAGTTTAGCGGAAGGGGGCTCCTACAATGAGCAGTTCTTC
TRBD2 many TRBJ2-7 TRBV7-6 CASSSGLAGGRDEQYF TGTGCCAGCAGCTCCGGACTAGCGGGAGGGCGGGACGAGCAGTACTTC
- many TRBJ2-1 TRBV5-1 CASSRSPRRTGPGTYNEQFF TGCGCCAGCAGCCGATCGCCGAGACGGACGGGACCGGGAACCTACAATGAGCAGTTCTTC
- many TRBJ2-7 TRBV7-8 CASSLRQSYEQYF TGTGCCAGCAGCTTACGGCAGAGCTACGAGCAGTACTTC
TRBD1 - TRBJ1-1 TRBV7-8 CASSLTGAPTEAFF TGTGCCAGCAGCCTGACAGGGGCCCCCACGGAAGCTTTCTTT
- many TRBJ2-7 TRBV18 CASSPGGLGYEQYF TGTGCCAGCTCACCAGGGGGCCTAGGCTACGAGCAGTACTTC
- many TRBJ2-4 TRBV20-1 CSATNLARADGIQYF TGCAGTGCTACCAACCTAGCCAGAGCGGATGGCATTCAGTACTTC
- many TRBJ2-1 TRBV10-3 CAISEGQGNSYNEQFF TGTGCCATCAGTGAGGGGCAGGGGAATTCCTACAATGAGCAGTTCTTC
TRBD2 - TRBJ2-5 TRBV12-3/TRBV12-4 CASSLGTTKETQYF TGTGCCAGCAGCCTCGGGACTACCAAAGAGACCCAGTACTTC
TRBD2 many TRBJ2-1 TRBV6-1 CASRAFGGRNYNEQFF TGTGCCAGCAGGGCCTTTGGCGGGAGAAACTACAATGAGCAGTTCTTC
- many TRBJ1-1 TRBV21-1 CASSKVVGCYTEAFF TGTGCCAGCAGCAAAGTGGTGGGTTGTTACACTGAAGCTTTCTTT
- few TRBJ1-2 TRBV20-1 CSARDSPSLMHGSTF TGCAGTGCTAGAGATTCGCCCAGCTTGATGCATGGCTCCACCTTC
TRBD1 many TRBJ1-5 TRBV7-8 CASSFQGRDSHQPQHF TGTGCCAGCAGCTTCCAGGGACGGGACAGTCATCAGCCCCAGCATTTT
TRBD2 many TRBJ2-1 TRBV20-1 CSGILAAFGNEQFF TGCAGTGGGATACTAGCGGCCTTTGGGAATGAGCAGTTCTTC
TRBD2 many TRBJ2-5 TRBV20-1 CSASTSGKETQYF TGCAGTGCTAGTACCAGCGGGAAAGAGACCCAGTACTTC
TRBD2 many TRBJ2-1 TRBV4-3 CASSQDLPPAGEYNEQFF TGCGCCAGCAGCCAAGATCTCCCCCCAGCGGGAGAATACAATGAGCAGTTCTTC
- many TRBJ1-2 TRBV27 CASSFQDSYGYTF TGTGCCAGCAGTTTCCAGGACTCCTATGGCTACACCTTC
- many TRBJ2-7 TRBV7-2 CASSLDGRRGEQYF TGTGCCAGCAGCTTAGACGGGAGACGTGGCGAGCAGTACTTC
- many TRBJ1-6 TRBV20-1 CSAPEVNSYNSPLHF TGCAGTGCACCCGAGGTGAACTCCTATAATTCACCCCTCCACTTT
- many TRBJ2-7 TRBV5-1 CASSLGSWAYEQYF TGCGCCAGCAGCTTGGGCTCCTGGGCCTACGAGCAGTACTTC
TRBD1 - TRBJ2-6 TRBV29-1 CSVHQGDSGANVLTF TGCAGCGTTCATCAGGGGGACTCTGGGGCCAACGTCCTGACTTTC
- many TRBJ2-2 TRBV5-1 CASRTSVTGELFF TGCGCCAGCAGAACGTCCGTCACCGGGGAGCTGTTTTTT
- many TRBJ1-1 TRBV29-1 CSVLMTGVNTEAFF TGCAGCGTTCTTATGACAGGAGTGAACACTGAAGCTTTCTTT
TRBD1 many TRBJ2-1 TRBV11-1 CASSFPRRTGLFNNEQFF TGTGCCAGCAGCTTCCCCAGGCGGACAGGCCTTTTTAACAATGAGCAGTTCTTC
- many TRBJ2-6 TRBV3-1 CASSPSGANVLTF TGTGCCAGCAGCCCTTCTGGGGCCAACGTCCTGACTTTC
- many TRBJ2-7 TRBV7-2 CASSLGVSQGIPYEQYF TGTGCCAGCAGCTTAGGAGTTTCACAGGGAATCCCTTACGAGCAGTACTTC
- many TRBJ1-1 TRBV5-1 CASSLGGEAFF TGCGCCAGCAGCTTGGGCGGTGAAGCTTTCTTT
- - TRBJ1-2 TRBV20-1 CSARAGEIYYGYTF TGCAGTGCTAGAGCGGGGGAGATTTACTATGGCTACACCTTC
- few TRBJ1-2 TRBV24-1 CATSEEGERGYTF TGTGCCACCAGTGAAGAGGGGGAACGTGGCTACACCTTC
- many TRBJ1-5 TRBV28 CASTLPQGLGQPQHF TGTGCCAGCACCTTACCACAGGGACTGGGACAGCCCCAGCATTTT
TRBD2 - TRBJ2-7 TRBV7-2 CASSSRLAGQYEQYF TGTGCCAGCAGTTCTCGACTAGCGGGACAGTACGAGCAGTACTTC
- - TRBJ2-4 TRBV5-1 CASSSNQGAKNIQYF TGCGCCAGCAGCTCAAATCAGGGGGCCAAAAACATTCAGTACTTC
- many TRBJ2-5 TRBV7-2 CASSLVAGALETQYF TGTGCCAGCAGCTTAGTCGCCGGGGCCTTAGAGACCCAGTACTTC
- many TRBJ1-1 TRBV29-1 CSVEVPSLGAFF TGCAGCGTTGAAGTTCCCTCCCTTGGAGCTTTCTTT
- many TRBJ1-2 TRBV3-1 CASSQGFGGEDYTF TGTGCCAGCAGCCAAGGATTCGGGGGCGAGGACTACACCTTC
- many TRBJ2-2 TRBV5-1 CASKDGWNTGELFF TGCGCCAGCAAGGACGGGTGGAACACCGGGGAGCTGTTTTTT
TRBD1 many TRBJ2-3 TRBV5-1 CASSLADRGTDTQYF TGCGCCAGCAGCTTGGCAGACAGGGGCACAGATACGCAGTATTTT
TRBD1 many TRBJ1-1 TRBV5-1 CASRTGGNTEAFF TGCGCCAGCAGAACAGGGGGGAACACTGAAGCTTTCTTT
TRBD1 many TRBJ1-2 TRBV20-1 CSASKVGTGGFRGYTF TGCAGTGCTAGCAAGGTCGGGACAGGGGGATTTAGGGGCTACACCTTC